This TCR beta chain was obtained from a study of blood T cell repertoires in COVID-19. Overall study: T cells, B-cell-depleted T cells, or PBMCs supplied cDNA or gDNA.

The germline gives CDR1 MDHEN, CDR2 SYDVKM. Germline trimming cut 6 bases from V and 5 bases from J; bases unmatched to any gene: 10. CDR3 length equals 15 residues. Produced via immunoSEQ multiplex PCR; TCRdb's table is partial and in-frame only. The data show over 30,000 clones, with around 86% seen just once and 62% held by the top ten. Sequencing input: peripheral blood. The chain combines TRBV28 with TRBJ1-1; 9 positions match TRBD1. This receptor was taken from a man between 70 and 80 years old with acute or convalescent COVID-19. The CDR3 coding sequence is TGTGCCAGCAGGATACCCGGACAGGGGTATACTGAAGCTTTCTTT. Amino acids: CASRIPGQGYTEAFF. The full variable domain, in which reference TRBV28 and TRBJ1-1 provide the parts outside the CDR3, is DVKVTQSSRYLVKRTGEKVFLECVQDMDHENMFWYRQDPGLGLRLIYFSYDVKMKEKGDIPEGYSVSREKKERFSLILESASTNQTSMYLCASRIPGQGYTEAFFGQGTRLTVV.